What follows is one TCR beta chain and its context. J lost 8 bases, V lost 4 bases, and 7 bases had no gene match. The CDR3 sequence is 14 residues long. From germline, CDR1 is SGHNT and CDR2 YYREEE (reference sequence). The data belong to a study of blood T cell repertoires in COVID-19. Study as a whole: Researchers got acute and convalescent COVID-19 samples from the United States, Italy and Spain. Sample material is recorded as cDNA or gDNA derived from T cells, B-cell-depleted T cells, or PBMCs.

Original handling: Reference gene primers were amplified, and this amplification served to estimate nucleated cell counts. Data came from immunoSEQ multiplex PCR; TCRdb stores just in-frame clones and leaves some out. The D gene and trimming were derived from the DNA, and the V and J assignments and clone size from that table. The data hold approximately 150,000 clones, with about nine tenths observed a single time. The sequence was collected from a human donor with COVID-19, enrolled during active disease. The donor label of this sample is uncertain. Specimen: peripheral blood. V gene TRBV5-4 combines with J gene TRBJ1-4; 8 positions match TRBD1. CDR3: CASSPGQGEEKLFF. The CDR3 bases are TGTGCCAGCAGCCCCGGACAGGGCGAGGAAAAACTGTTTTTT.